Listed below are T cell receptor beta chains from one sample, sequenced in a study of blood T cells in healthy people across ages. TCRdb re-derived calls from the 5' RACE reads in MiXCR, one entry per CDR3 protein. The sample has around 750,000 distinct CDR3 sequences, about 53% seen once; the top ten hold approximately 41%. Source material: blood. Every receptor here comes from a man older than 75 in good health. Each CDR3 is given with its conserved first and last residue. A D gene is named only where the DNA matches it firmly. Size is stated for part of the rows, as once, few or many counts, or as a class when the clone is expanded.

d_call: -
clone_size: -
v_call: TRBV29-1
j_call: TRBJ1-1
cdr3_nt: TGCAGCGTTGGGGGTGGGATGGTGAACACTGAAGCTTTCTTT
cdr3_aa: CSVGGGMVNTEAFF

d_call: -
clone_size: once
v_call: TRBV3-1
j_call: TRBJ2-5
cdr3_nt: TGTGCCAGCAGCCAAATGGCGGTAGGGGAGACCCAGTACTTC
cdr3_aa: CASSQMAVGETQYF

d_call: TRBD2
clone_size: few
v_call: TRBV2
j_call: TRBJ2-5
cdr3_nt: TGTGCCAGCAGTACGCGACTAGCGGGAGACTCGGAGACCCAGTACTTC
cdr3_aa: CASSTRLAGDSETQYF

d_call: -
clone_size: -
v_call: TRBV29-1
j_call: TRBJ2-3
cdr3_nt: TGCAGCGTTATGGACGGCACAGATACGCAGTATTTT
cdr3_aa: CSVMDGTDTQYF

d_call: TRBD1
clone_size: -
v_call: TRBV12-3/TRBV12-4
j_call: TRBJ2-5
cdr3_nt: TGTGCCAGCAGCGGAGGCAGGGGGCTTGGAGAGACCCAGTACTTC
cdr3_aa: CASSGGRGLGETQYF

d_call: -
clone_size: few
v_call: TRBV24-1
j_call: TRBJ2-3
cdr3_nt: TGTGCCACCTGCGACAGGTCTAGCACAGATACGCAGTATTTT
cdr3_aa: CATCDRSSTDTQYF

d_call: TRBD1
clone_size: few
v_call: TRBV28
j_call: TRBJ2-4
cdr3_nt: TGTGCCAGCAGTTCCCGGGTAGGGGGCCTAGCCAAAAACATTCAGTACTTC
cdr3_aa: CASSSRVGGLAKNIQYF

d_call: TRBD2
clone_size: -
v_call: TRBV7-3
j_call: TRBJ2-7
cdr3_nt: TGTGCCAGCAGCTTAGGGACTAGCGGGAGTATGAAAACCTACGAGCAGTACTTC
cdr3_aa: CASSLGTSGSMKTYEQYF

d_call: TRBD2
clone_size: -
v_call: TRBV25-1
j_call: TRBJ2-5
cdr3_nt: TGTGCCAGCAGTGAATATAAGTCAGGGACTAGCGGGAGCGGAGAGACCCAGTACTTC
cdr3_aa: CASSEYKSGTSGSGETQYF

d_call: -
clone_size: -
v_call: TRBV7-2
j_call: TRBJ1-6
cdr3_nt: TGTGCCAGCAGCCTTTTAGGGCCGAATAATTCACCCCTCCACTTT
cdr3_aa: CASSLLGPNNSPLHF

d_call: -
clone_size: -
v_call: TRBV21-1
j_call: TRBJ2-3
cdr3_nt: TGTGCCAGCAGCAAAGAGGAGGTGAAGCGGGAGGATACAGATACGCAGTATTTT
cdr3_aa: CASSKEEVKREDTDTQYF

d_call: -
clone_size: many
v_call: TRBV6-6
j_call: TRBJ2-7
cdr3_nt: TGTGCCAGCAGTTACTCGAGAGGATCCTACGAGCAGTACTTC
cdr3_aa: CASSYSRGSYEQYF

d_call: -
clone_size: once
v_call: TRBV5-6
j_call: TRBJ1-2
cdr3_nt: TGTGCCAGCAGCTCTGACCTTCTCCCTAACTATGGCTACACCTTC
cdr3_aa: CASSSDLLPNYGYTF

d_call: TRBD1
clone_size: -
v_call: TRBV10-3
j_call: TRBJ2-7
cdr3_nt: TGTGCCTCCGGACAGGGGGCTGGGAACGAGCAGTACTTC
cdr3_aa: CASGQGAGNEQYF

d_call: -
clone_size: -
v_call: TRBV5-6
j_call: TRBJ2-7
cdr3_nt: TGTGCCAGCAGCCCCCAGGGGATGAGCTACGAGCAGTACTTC
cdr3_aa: CASSPQGMSYEQYF

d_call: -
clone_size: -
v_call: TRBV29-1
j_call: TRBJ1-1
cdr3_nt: TGCAGCGTCCCGCGGGGCCTGAACACTGAAGCTTTCTTT
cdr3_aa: CSVPRGLNTEAFF

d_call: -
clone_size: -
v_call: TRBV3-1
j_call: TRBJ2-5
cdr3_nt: TGTGCCAGCAGCCTGGGGTCAACGACGGGCCAAGAGACCCAGTACTTC
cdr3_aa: CASSLGSTTGQETQYF

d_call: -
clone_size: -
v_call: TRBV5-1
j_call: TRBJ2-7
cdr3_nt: TGCGCCAGCAGCTTGGACCCCTCCCAGCAGTACTTC
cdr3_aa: CASSLDPSQQYF

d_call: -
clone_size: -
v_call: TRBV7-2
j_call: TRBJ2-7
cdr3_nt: TGTGCCAGCAGCTTAGACCCCGGACCCTCCTACGAGCAGTACTTC
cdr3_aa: CASSLDPGPSYEQYF

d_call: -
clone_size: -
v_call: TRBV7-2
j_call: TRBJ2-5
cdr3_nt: TGTGCCAGCAGCTCCGCCGGGGCGATCCAAGAGACCCAGTACTTC
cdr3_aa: CASSSAGAIQETQYF

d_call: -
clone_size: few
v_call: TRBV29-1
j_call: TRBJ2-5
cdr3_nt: TGCAGCGTTGAGAGAGCTCTCCGACCTCAGGAGCAGTACTTC
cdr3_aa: CSVERALRPQEQYF

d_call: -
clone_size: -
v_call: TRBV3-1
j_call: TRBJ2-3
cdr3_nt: -
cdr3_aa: CASSQVAGGTAPYF

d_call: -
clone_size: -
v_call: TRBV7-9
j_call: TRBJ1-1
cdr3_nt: TGTGCCAGCAGCCCCGTGAAGGAAGCTTTCTTT
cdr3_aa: CASSPVKEAFF

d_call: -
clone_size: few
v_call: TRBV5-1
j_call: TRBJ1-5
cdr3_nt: TGCGCCAGCAGCTTGGAAGGGGCAGGTCAGCCCCAGCATTTT
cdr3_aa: CASSLEGAGQPQHF

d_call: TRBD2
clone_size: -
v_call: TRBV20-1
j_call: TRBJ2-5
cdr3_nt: TGCAGTGCGAGACTAGCGGGGGGGTACAATGAGCAGTACTTC
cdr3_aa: CSARLAGGYNEQYF

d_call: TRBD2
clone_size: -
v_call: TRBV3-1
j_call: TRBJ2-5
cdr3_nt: TGTGCCAGCAGCCTCGGGACTAGCGGACCCGCGTGGCAGCAGCACTTC
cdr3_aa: CASSLGTSGPAWQQHF

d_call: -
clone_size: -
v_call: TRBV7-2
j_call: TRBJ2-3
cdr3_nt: TGTGCCAGCAGCCCCTCCAAGGGCGGAAGAGATACGCAGTATTTT
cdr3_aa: CASSPSKGGRDTQYF

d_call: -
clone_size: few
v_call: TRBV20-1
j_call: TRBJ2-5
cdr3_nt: TGCAGTGCTAGCTACTATCGGGGACAAGAGACCCAGTACTTC
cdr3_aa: CSASYYRGQETQYF

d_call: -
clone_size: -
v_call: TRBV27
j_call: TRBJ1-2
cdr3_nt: TGTGCCAGCAGCCCCGGACCAAACAGGGACTACACCTTC
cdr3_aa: CASSPGPNRDYTF

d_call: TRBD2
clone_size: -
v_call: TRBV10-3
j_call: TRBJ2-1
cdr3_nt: TGTGCCATCACCCAGGGACGCGTTAGCGGGAGTAGCTACAATGAGCAGTTCTTC
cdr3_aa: CAITQGRVSGSSYNEQFF

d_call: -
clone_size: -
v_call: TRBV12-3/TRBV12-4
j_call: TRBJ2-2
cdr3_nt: TGTGCCAGCAGTTTAAATCCGGGGAACACCGGGGAGCTGTTTTTT
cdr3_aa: CASSLNPGNTGELFF

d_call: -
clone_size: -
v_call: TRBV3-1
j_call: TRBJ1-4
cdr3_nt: TGTGCCAGCAGCCAAGCCTCGGGAGGATGGGAAAAACTGTTTTTT
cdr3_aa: CASSQASGGWEKLFF

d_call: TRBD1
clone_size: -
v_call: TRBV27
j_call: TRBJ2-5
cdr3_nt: TGTGCCAGGTTCGGACAGGGGTCAGAGACCCAGTACTTC
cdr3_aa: CARFGQGSETQYF

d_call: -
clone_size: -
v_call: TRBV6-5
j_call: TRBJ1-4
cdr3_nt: TGTGCCAGCAGACAATCTGGGACGGGAGAAAAACTGTTTTTT
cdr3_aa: CASRQSGTGEKLFF

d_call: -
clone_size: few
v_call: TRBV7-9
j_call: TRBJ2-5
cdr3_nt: TGTGCCAGCAGCGTATTCGTCGACTCGCCCCAAGAGACCCAGTACTTC
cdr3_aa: CASSVFVDSPQETQYF

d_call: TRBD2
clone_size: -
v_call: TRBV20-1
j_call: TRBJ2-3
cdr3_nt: TGCAGTGCTACCTCGCTAGCGGGTAGCACAGATACGCAGTATTTT
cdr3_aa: CSATSLAGSTDTQYF